The rows below give T cell receptor beta chains drawn from one sample of a study of CD8+ T cells in alopecia areata. Using immunoSEQ multiplex PCR, the repertoire was profiled, and TCRdb retains in-frame clones only, with some absent. The data show roughly 70,000 clones, 25% to 30% seen once. The sequencing here drew on CD8+ T cells sorted from blood, taken at week 4, from a patient treated with tofacitinib. These receptors originate from a human donor with alopecia areata. The CDR3 runs from the conserved cysteine through the conserved F or W.

j_gene	v_gene	CDR3aa
TRBJ1-1	TRBV29-1	CSGIPGGTNTEAFF
TRBJ2-7	TRBV9	CASSPEAGGFYEQYF
TRBJ2-2	TRBV15	CATVGEGVPTGELFF
TRBJ1-2	TRBV29-1	CSVAGGQKGEGYTF
TRBJ2-2	TRBV7-9	CASRQSGSSTGELFF
TRBJ2-5	TRBV29-1	CSIRDPGGPPETQYF
TRBJ2-5	TRBV27	CASSPTGTKTQYF
TRBJ2-1	TRBV5-1	CASGTGENEQFF
TRBJ2-3	TRBV18	CASSPLGQGAGDTQYF
TRBJ2-7	TRBV5-4	CASSFGLAGEQYF
TRBJ2-1	TRBV7-2	CASSLDRQYNEQFF
TRBJ1-2	TRBV7-2	CASSQGTGDYGYTF
TRBJ2-5	TRBV9	CASSDTGGGETQYF
TRBJ1-2	TRBV10-3	CAISESGREYLAYGYTF
TRBJ1-2	TRBV29-1	CSVGQGDYGYTF
TRBJ2-5	TRBV6-1	CASSRDRQETQYF
TRBJ1-1	TRBV4-3	CASSASGVTEAFF
TRBJ2-3	TRBV28	CASSLSTRPTQYF
TRBJ2-7	TRBV29-1	CSVVYAGEQYF
TRBJ2-7	TRBV4-1	CASSQYTGDEQYF
TRBJ1-1	TRBV4-2	CASSQASITEAFF
TRBJ1-5	TRBV5-6	CASSTGGRNQPQHF
TRBJ2-1	TRBV19	CASSEGLYNEQFF
TRBJ2-7	TRBV30	CAWRDSVDLLYF
TRBJ2-5	TRBV7-9	CASSPSTAGTQYF
TRBJ2-7	TRBV7-9	CASSLDRLATYEQYF
TRBJ2-7	TRBV27	CASRRAYEQYF
TRBJ1-5	TRBV15	CATSSERGQPQHF
TRBJ2-5	TRBV6-5	CASSPDGETQYF
TRBJ2-7	TRBV5-1	CASSLASGSIHEQYF
TRBJ1-1	TRBV2	CASSQGQGRTEAFF
TRBJ1-5	TRBV29-1	CSVKTESNQPQHF
TRBJ1-2	TRBV29-1	CSVEDRGTENYGYTF
TRBJ1-1	TRBV6-4	CASSDSANTEAFF
TRBJ1-2	TRBV9	CASSPWSQSDYGYTF
TRBJ2-1	TRBV5-1	CASSLYGLNNEQFF
TRBJ2-5	TRBV4-1	CASSQVWFRRQETQYF
TRBJ2-2	TRBV29-1	CSVFLSGELFF
TRBJ2-7	TRBV5-4	CASSLGEGEQYF
TRBJ2-1	TRBV6-5	CASSSSGSYNEQFF
TRBJ1-2	TRBV9	CASSAWDSHGTF
TRBJ2-5	TRBV20-1	CSASSTEYF
TRBJ1-2	TRBV7-2	CASSPPGAPQYGYTF
TRBJ1-5	TRBV27	CASSLVSGGARSQPQHF
TRBJ2-5	TRBV6-5	CASGGTEETQYF
TRBJ1-1	TRBV30	CAWSQQRYTEAFF
TRBJ2-7	TRBV29-1	CSVGGGRKEYEQYF
TRBJ1-1	TRBV2	CASSPSTGLNTEAFF
TRBJ2-5	TRBV30	CAWDTVDREFQETQYF
TRBJ2-3	TRBV30	CAWSVLAGADTQYF
TRBJ2-5	TRBV20-1	CSGTAETQYF
TRBJ2-7	TRBV28	CASSVARDLYVEQYF